The 29 T cell receptor beta chains given below trace back to one sample, sequenced in a study of low-dose radiotherapy and immunotherapy resistance in tumors. Primers used for first-strand cDNA, a TRAV- and TRBV-specific set, covered both alpha and beta chains. The TCRs were subjected to amplification over around 18 PCR cycles employing a constant-region primer in conjunction with a V-primer adapter. TCRdb re-called the reads with MiXCR, one entry per CDR3 protein. The sample lists more than 70,000 distinct CDR3 sequences, around 29% occurring once. Stated time point: before trial treatment. The sample was PBMCs, taken before treatment. These receptors all come from a female donor with ovarian cancer.

In this sample, this clonotype turned up many times. J is TRBJ2-5 and V is TRBV5-1, with D perhaps matching TRBD2 (5 bases). The CDR3 is 14 residues long. Trimming removed 4 bases at V and 1 base at J, with 11 bases between. The germline V gene encodes CDR1 SGHRS and CDR2 YFSETQ. The CDR3, as DNA: TGCGCCAGCAGCCGAGAGCGGCCCCAAGAGACCCAGTACTTC. Its protein is CASSRERPQETQYF.

This clonotype has a count of ten or more. The V call is TRBV7-2, the J call TRBJ2-3; D unclear. The V gene's germline CDR1 is SGHTA and CDR2 FQGNSA. The length of the CDR3 is 12 residues. Trimming left V 1 base short and J 4 bases short, with 3 bases between. The CDR3 is CASSLGADTQYF. In DNA form, the CDR3 reads TGTGCCAGCAGCTTAGGCGCAGATACGCAGTATTTT.

This clonotype was seen at least ten times. This chain connects TRBV19 to TRBJ1-2; D perhaps matches TRBD1 (5 bases). This CDR3 contains 14 residues. Germline V CDR1 and CDR2: LNHDA, SQIVND (reference sequence). The V end lost 7 bases, the J end lost 8 bases, and 20 bases lay between the germline ends. The CDR3 is CASTSTAGVHGYTF. The CDR3, as DNA: TGTGCCAGTACCTCAACCGCGGGGGTTCACGGCTACACCTTC.

A word on this clonotype: It is likely a read error: a sequence one base away is far more abundant. The chain couples TRBV2 to TRBJ2-1; TRBD2 agrees at 11 bases. The V gene's germline CDR1 is SNHLY and CDR2 FYNNEI. The CDR3 has 15 residues. J was trimmed by 10 bases and V by 1 base; bases with no gene match: 6. The CDR3 region has the DNA TGTGCCAGCAGTGAAGGACTAGCGGGACCATACGAGCAGTTCTTC. Amino acid sequence: CASSEGLAGPYEQFF.

There are a few counts of this clonotype. The DNA of the CDR3 is TGTGCCTGTTTTTGGGGGTCTAACTATGGCTACACCTTC. Translating it yields CACFWGSNYGYTF. This chain connects TRBV30 to TRBJ1-2; a weak D match, TRBD1 (5 bases). CDR3 length: 13 amino acids. Between the trimmed V and J ends, which lost 6 bases and 0 bases, there was a span of 11 bases. Per the germline V gene, CDR1 is GTSNPN and CDR2 is SVGIG (reference sequence). Complete variable domain (other parts from reference TRBV30 and TRBJ1-2): SQTIHQWPATLVQPVGSPLSLECTVEGTSNPNLYWYRQAAGRGLQLLFYSVGIGQISSEVPQNLSASRPQDRQFILSSKKLLLSDSGFYLCACFWGSNYGYTFGSGTRLTVV.

The sample holds many counts of this clonotype. The J gene is TRBJ2-1, the V gene TRBV13; a weak D match, TRBD1 (5 bases). The CDR3 contains 17 residues. V lost 0 bases to trimming and J lost 0 bases, with 12 bases between them. Germline lookup yields CDR1 PRHDT and CDR2 FYEKMQ (reference sequence). CDR3 DNA sequence: TGTGCCAGCAGCTTAGGAGGGGTTTGGAGCTCCTACAATGAGCAGTTCTTC. Encoded protein: CASSLGGVWSSYNEQFF.

This chain joins TRBV6-5 and TRBJ2-1; TRBD1 is a possible D gene (6 bases). Per germline, CDR1 MNHEY and CDR2 SVGAGI. The CDR3 totals 13 residues. Trimming pared 2 bases from V and 8 bases from J, leaving 10 bases between. DNA for the CDR3: TGTGCCAGCAGTTACGGGGGCCCTTATGAGCAGTTCTTC. Its translation is CASSYGGPYEQFF.

The CDR3 nucleotides read TGTGCCAGCAGTTTGCCCTCGGGAGGTCTGGGCAACACCATATATTTT. Amino acids: CASSLPSGGLGNTIYF. V and J are TRBV28 and TRBJ1-3; D is uncertain. Germline CDR1 MDHEN, CDR2 SYDVKM. This CDR3 has 16 amino acids. V shed 3 bases and J shed 7 bases, with 19 bases lying between them.

This clonotype was counted many times. The rearrangement joins TRBV7-8 to TRBJ1-1; D might be TRBD1 (6 bases). The ends were cut back, 6 bases at V and 6 bases at J, with 14 bases in the middle. This CDR3 spans 13 amino acids. Per the germline V gene, CDR1 is SGHVS and CDR2 is FQNEAQ. The CDR3 DNA reads TGTGCCAGCAGGCGTAAACAGGGCGCTGAAGCTTTCTTT. It codes for CASRRKQGAEAFF.

V and J are TRBV5-4 and TRBJ2-7; 13 bases align to TRBD2. CDR1 and CDR2 (germline): SGHNT, YYREEE (reference sequence). J lost 4 bases, V lost 4 bases, and 11 bases had no gene match. The CDR3 contains 17 residues. The CDR3 loop is CASSGSFGTSGAYEQYF. CDR3 DNA sequence: TGTGCCAGCAGCGGAAGCTTCGGGACTAGCGGGGCTTACGAGCAGTACTTC.

This clonotype has ten or more counts. The gene calls are TRBV6-5 and TRBJ2-2; 9 nucleotides agree with TRBD1. The junction had 11 bases not matched to a gene; V was cut back by 6 bases and J by 6 bases. Germline lookup yields CDR1 MNHEY and CDR2 SVGAGI. There are 16 residues in the CDR3. DNA of the CDR3: TGTGCCAGCAGCCGCGCCGGGACAGGGCCATCCGGGGAGCTGTTTTTT. The encoded protein is CASSRAGTGPSGELFF.

Points on this clonotype: This likely traces to a read error, being one base from a far larger clone. The chain joins TRBV6-8 to TRBJ2-5, with 9 bases that match TRBD1. The J call is uncertain, as TRBJ2-7 better fits the DNA end. Germline lookup yields CDR1 MNHGY and CDR2 SAAAGT. This CDR3 comprises 15 residues. CDR3: CASSLTGTGRVEQYF. In nucleotides, the CDR3 is TGTGCCAGCAGCTTAACCGGGACAGGGCGCGTCGAGCAGTACTTC.

This clonotype turned up a few times. The chain links TRBV27 to TRBJ2-7; D gene unclear. Trimming took 5 bases from V and 0 from J, leaving 14 bases between them. This CDR3 spans 15 amino acids. CDR1 is MNHEY and CDR2 is SMNVEV in the germline V gene (reference sequence). The CDR3 loop is CASSIRLAASYEQYF. As DNA, the CDR3 is TGTGCCAGCAGTATACGACTTGCTGCCTCCTACGAGCAGTACTTC.

The J gene is TRBJ2-3, the V gene TRBV19; TRBD2 agrees at 10 bases. CDR3 size: 16 residues. The germline CDR1 and CDR2 sequences are LNHDA and SQIVND (reference sequence). J gave up 1 base and V 6 bases, and 7 bases lay outside the gene matches. The CDR3 nucleotides are TGTGCCAGTAGGCGATCCGGGACTAGCGGCACAGATACGCAGTATTTT. Translating gives CASRRSGTSGTDTQYF. Full variable domain (missing parts from reference TRBV19 and TRBJ2-3): DGGITQSPKYLFRKEGQNVTLSCEQNLNHDAMYWYRQDPGQGLRLIYYSQIVNDFQKGDIAEGYSVSREKKESFPLTVTSAQKNPTAFYLCASRRSGTSGTDTQYFGPGTRLTVL.

The chain uses TRBV12-3 or TRBV12-4 and TRBJ2-1; 9 bases match TRBD2. The CDR3 contains 14 residues. J gave up 6 bases and V 6 bases, and 6 bases lay outside the gene matches. CDR3 residues: CASRPAGGPNEQFF. As DNA, the CDR3 is TGTGCCAGCAGACCGGCGGGGGGGCCCAATGAGCAGTTCTTC.

This clonotype has a count of ten or more. Here the CDR3 reads CASSQDGADSLHEQYF. For the CDR3, the DNA is TGTGCCAGCAGCCAAGATGGGGCCGATAGCCTCCACGAGCAGTACTTC. The chain links TRBV3-1 to TRBJ2-7; weak D call: TRBD1 (5 bases). Germline V lookup: CDR1 LGHDT, CDR2 YNNKEL (reference sequence). This CDR3 has 16 residues. V lost 0 bases, J lost 5 bases, and 17 bases lay in between.

V usage is TRBV10-3 and J usage is TRBJ2-1, with TRBD2 matching over 7 bases. This CDR3 spans 16 amino acids. From germline, CDR1 is ENHRY and CDR2 SYGVKD. The V and J ends lost 0 bases and 4 bases, in that order; junction bases with no gene match: 6. CDR3 bases: TGTGCCATCAGTGAGTCGACACTAGCGTCGTACAATGAGCAGTTCTTC. It translates to CAISESTLASYNEQFF.

This clonotype has at least ten counts. The chain recombines TRBV10-1 with TRBJ2-3; D uncertain. Trimming removed 0 bases from V and 2 bases from J, with 6 bases in between. The CDR3 covers 14 residues. Germline V gives CDR1 WNHNN, CDR2 SYGVQD (reference sequence). CDR3 amino acids: CASSESRHTDTQYF. DNA of the CDR3: TGCGCCAGCAGTGAGTCCCGGCACACAGATACGCAGTATTTT.

This rearrangement joins TRBV6-2 or TRBV6-3 to TRBJ2-1, with D unclear. V lost 6 bases and J lost 4, with 7 bases in between. The CDR3 extends over 12 amino acids. Germline V CDR1 and CDR2: MNHEY, SVGEGT. CDR3 DNA: TGTGCCAGCAGCAGTGTATACAATGAGCAGTTCTTC. Translating gives CASSSVYNEQFF.

This clonotype has a single count. The chain links TRBV5-1 to TRBJ2-2; D ambiguous. Germline V CDR1 and CDR2: SGHRS, YFSETQ. The CDR3 spans 14 residues. The V end was cut by 4 bases, the J end by 3 bases, with 10 bases between. The CDR3 sequence is CASSPVAYTGELFF. CDR3 nucleotides: TGCGCCAGCAGCCCGGTGGCCTACACCGGGGAGCTGTTTTTT.

This clonotype came up a few times. The chain is built from TRBV6-6 and TRBJ2-1; no definite D call. Germline lookup yields CDR1 MNHNY and CDR2 SVGAGI (reference sequence). V was clipped by 6 bases and J by 6 bases, with 15 bases between them. This CDR3 region has 14 residues. The CDR3 reads CASSHPRGFNEQFF. As DNA, the CDR3 is TGTGCCAGCAGCCACCCCCGCGGTTTCAATGAGCAGTTCTTC.

In this sample, this clonotype turned up many times. The gene calls are TRBV20-1 and TRBJ2-3, with 8 bases identical to TRBD1. Germline V CDR1 and CDR2: DFQATT, SNEGSKA (reference sequence). The CDR3 covers 14 residues. V dropped 3 bases and J dropped 3; count of bases not matched to a gene: 5. CDR3 sequence: CSASAGGETDTQYF. The CDR3 DNA reads TGCAGTGCTAGTGCAGGGGGCGAAACAGATACGCAGTATTTT.

V and J are TRBV6-6 and TRBJ2-7, with 8 bases matching TRBD1. V dropped 6 bases and J dropped 3; count of bases not matched to a gene: 10. Germline V gene sequence: CDR1 MNHNY, CDR2 SVGAGI (reference sequence). The CDR3 covers 15 residues. The CDR3: CASSSQRTGNYEQYF. CDR3 DNA sequence: TGTGCCAGCAGCAGCCAACGGACAGGGAACTACGAGCAGTACTTC.

This clonotype was found many times. The genes are TRBV5-1 and TRBJ2-1; D is perhaps TRBD1 (6 bases). V shed 2 bases and J shed 0 bases, with 12 bases lying between them. Germline V gene sequence: CDR1 SGHRS, CDR2 YFSETQ. The CDR3 is made up of 16 amino acids. This CDR3 is CASSFDGQSSYNEQFF. CDR3 sequence (DNA): TGCGCCAGCAGCTTTGACGGACAGAGCTCCTACAATGAGCAGTTCTTC.

This clonotype appeared a single time. CDR3: CASAGGRENIQYF. As DNA, the CDR3 is TGTGCCAGCGCAGGGGGCCGGGAAAACATTCAGTACTTC. The chain uses TRBV11-2 and TRBJ2-4, with 8 bases lining up with TRBD1. Unmatched junction bases numbered 5, after V lost 8 bases and J lost 5 bases. The germline V gene has CDR1 SGHAT and CDR2 FQNNGV. The CDR3 has 13 residues. The variable domain in full, with the rest retrieved from reference TRBV11-2 and TRBJ2-4, is EAGVAQSPRYKIIEKRQSVAFWCNPISGHATLYWYQQILGQGPKLLIQFQNNGVVDDSQLPKDRFSAERLKGVDSTLKIQPAKLEDSAVYLCASAGGRENIQYFGAGTRLSVL.

To note about this clonotype: This likely reflects a read error, since a far larger clone is one base away. This chain joins TRBV12-3 or TRBV12-4 and TRBJ2-5; D assignment may be TRBD1 or TRBD2 (5 bases each). The CDR3 is 17 amino acids. The ends were cut back, 5 bases at V and 11 bases at J, with 30 bases in the middle. CDR3 region: CASSPPGTPSSYNEQYF. DNA of the CDR3: TGTGCCAGCAGTCCTCCCGGGACCCCGAGCTCCTACAATGAGCAGTACTTC.

This clonotype has ten or more counts. The junction departs from germline at one end; a sequencing error may be responsible. J is TRBJ2-1 and V is TRBV5-1; 10 nucleotides agree with TRBD2. This CDR3 has 14 amino acids. Germline values: CDR1 SGHRS, CDR2 YFSETQ. This CDR3 is CASSFSSGRNEQFF. CDR3 in DNA: TGTGCCAGCAGCTTTTCTAGCGGGAGAAATGAGCAGTTCTTC.

This clonotype showed up many times. This chain connects TRBV15 to TRBJ2-1; weak D call: TRBD1 (7 bases). Trimming took off 0 bases at V and 3 bases at J, with 12 bases between the two ends. The CDR3 loop spans 16 amino acids. Germline CDR1 LNHNV, CDR2 YYDKDF (reference sequence). The CDR3 region has the DNA TGTGCCACCAGCAGAGATGGCAGGGGGGACTACAATGAGCAGTTCTTC. It codes for CATSRDGRGDYNEQFF.

This clonotype was seen many times. The chain combines TRBV18 with TRBJ1-5; D is uncertain. Germline V lookup: CDR1 KGHSH, CDR2 LQKENI. The length of the CDR3 is 13 residues. V was trimmed by 3 bases and J by 4 bases, leaving 7 bases between them. The CDR3 DNA reads as TGTGCCAGCTCACCCCCCCAGAATCAGCCCCAGCATTTT. Its translation: CASSPPQNQPQHF.